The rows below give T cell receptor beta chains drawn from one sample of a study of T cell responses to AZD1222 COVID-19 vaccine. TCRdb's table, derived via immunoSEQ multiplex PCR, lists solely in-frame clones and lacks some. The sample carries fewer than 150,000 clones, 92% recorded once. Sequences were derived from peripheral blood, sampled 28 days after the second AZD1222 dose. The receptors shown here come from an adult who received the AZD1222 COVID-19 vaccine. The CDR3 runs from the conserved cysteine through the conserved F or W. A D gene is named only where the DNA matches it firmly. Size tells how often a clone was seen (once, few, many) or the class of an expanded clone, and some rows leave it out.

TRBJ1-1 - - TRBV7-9 CASSLKSMNTEAFF TGTGCCAGCAGCTTAAAGAGCATGAACACTGAAGCTTTCTTT
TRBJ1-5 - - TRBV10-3 CAISESIRGLGNQPQHF TGTGCCATCAGTGAGTCGATTCGGGGACTCGGCAATCAGCCCCAGCATTTT
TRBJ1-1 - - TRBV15 CATSRQRDTEAFF TGTGCCACCAGCAGGCAGAGGGACACTGAAGCTTTCTTT
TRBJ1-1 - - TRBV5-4 CASSRDAFRDTEAFF TGTGCCAGCAGCCGGGATGCTTTTCGGGACACTGAAGCTTTCTTT
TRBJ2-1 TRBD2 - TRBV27 CASSLRLAGGYNEQFF TGTGCCAGCAGCCTCCGACTAGCGGGAGGCTACAATGAGCAGTTCTTC
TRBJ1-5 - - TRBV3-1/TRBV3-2 CASSQSGGGNQPQHF TGTGCCAGCAGCCAAAGCGGAGGTGGCAATCAGCCCCAGCATTTT
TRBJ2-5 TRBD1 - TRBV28 CASDEMGQRGAETQYF TGTGCCAGTGATGAAATGGGACAGAGGGGAGCCGAGACCCAGTACTTC
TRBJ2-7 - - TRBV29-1 CSVEVTSYEQYF TGCAGCGTTGAGGTTACCTCCTACGAGCAGTACTTC
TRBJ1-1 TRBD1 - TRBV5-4 CASRPGTANLNTEAFF TGTGCCAGCAGGCCCGGGACAGCCAATTTGAACACTGAAGCTTTCTTT
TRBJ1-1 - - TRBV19 CASKGAGNTEAFF TGTGCCAGTAAAGGGGCAGGAAACACTGAAGCTTTCTTT
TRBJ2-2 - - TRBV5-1 CASSLDPTGELFF TGCGCCAGCAGCTTGGATCCCACCGGGGAGCTGTTTTTT
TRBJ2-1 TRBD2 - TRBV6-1 CASSENPRLAALRGDEQFF TGTGCCAGCAGTGAAAACCCCAGACTAGCGGCTCTCAGGGGTGATGAGCAGTTCTTC
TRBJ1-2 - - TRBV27 CASSLYARGSGYTF TGTGCCAGCAGTTTATATGCACGCGGTTCTGGCTACACCTTC
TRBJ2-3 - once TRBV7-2 CASSLMGGGAPADTQYF TGTGCCAGCAGCTTAATGGGTGGCGGGGCCCCCGCAGATACGCAGTATTTT
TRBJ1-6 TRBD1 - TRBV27 CASSLSGTGRSPLHF TGTGCCAGCAGTCTCTCCGGGACAGGGAGATCACCCCTCCACTTT
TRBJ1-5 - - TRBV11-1 CASSLGGGQPQHF TGTGCCAGCAGCTTAGGGGGGGGGCAGCCCCAGCATTTT
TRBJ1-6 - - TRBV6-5 CASSYGILRGASPLHF TGTGCCAGCAGTTACGGAATCTTGAGGGGGGCTTCACCCCTCCACTTT
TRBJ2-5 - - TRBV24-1 CATSDSRGKETQYF TGTGCCACCAGTGATTCGCGAGGAAAAGAGACCCAGTACTTC
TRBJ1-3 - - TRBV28 CASSQGIRNTIYF TGTGCCAGCAGCCAGGGTATCCGAAACACCATATATTTT
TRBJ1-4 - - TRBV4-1 CASSRYPEGSANEKLFF TGCGCCAGCAGCCGATACCCAGAGGGTTCGGCTAATGAAAAACTGTTTTTT
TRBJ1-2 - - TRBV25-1 CASSEPDRFYGYTF TGTGCCAGCAGTGAACCGGACAGATTCTATGGCTACACCTTC
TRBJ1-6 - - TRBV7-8 CASSAENNSPLHF TGTGCCAGCAGCGCGGAGAATAATTCACCCCTCCACTTT
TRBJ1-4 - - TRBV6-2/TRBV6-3 CASSWQATNEKLFF TGTGCCAGCAGTTGGCAAGCAACTAATGAAAAACTGTTTTTT
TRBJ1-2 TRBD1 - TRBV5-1 CASSLGTGTNYGYTF TGCGCCAGCAGCTTGGGGACAGGCACCAACTATGGCTACACCTTC
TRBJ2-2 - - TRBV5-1 CASSLVGENTGELFF TGCGCCAGCAGCTTGGTCGGGGAGAACACCGGGGAGCTGTTTTTT
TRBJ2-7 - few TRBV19 CASSRKISSYEQYF TGTGCCAGTAGTAGAAAGATTAGCTCCTACGAGCAGTACTTC
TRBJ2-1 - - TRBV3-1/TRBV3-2 CASSQEGVDNEQFF TGTGCCAGCAGCCAAGAAGGGGTTGATAATGAGCAGTTCTTC
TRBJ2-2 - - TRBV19 CASSNYQIRMNTGELFF TGTGCCAGTAGTAATTATCAGATACGAATGAACACCGGGGAGCTGTTTTTT
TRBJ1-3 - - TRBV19 CASSIGVSGNTIYF TGTGCCAGTAGTATTGGGGTCTCTGGAAACACCATATATTTT
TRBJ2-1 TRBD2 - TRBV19 CATRAGALLNEQFF TGTGCCACGAGAGCGGGAGCCTTATTAAATGAGCAGTTCTTC
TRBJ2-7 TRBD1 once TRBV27 CASSLRGQGLSEQYF TGTGCCAGCAGTTTAAGAGGACAGGGGTTATCCGAGCAGTACTTC
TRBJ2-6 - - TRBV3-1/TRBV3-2 CASSQDSGANVLTF TGTGCCAGCAGCCAGGACTCTGGGGCCAACGTCCTGACTTTC
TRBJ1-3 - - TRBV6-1 CASSESGNTIYF TGTGCCAGCAGTGAATCGGGGAACACCATATATTTT
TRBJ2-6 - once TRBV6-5 CASSYSGAGANVLTF TGTGCCAGCAGTTACTCAGGGGCCGGGGCCAACGTCCTGACTTTC
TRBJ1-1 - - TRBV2 CASTDGGAGAFF TGTGCCAGCACGGACGGAGGGGCCGGGGCTTTCTTT
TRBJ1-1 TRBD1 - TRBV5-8 CASSPYRGPGSEAFF TGTGCCAGCAGCCCGTACAGGGGGCCCGGGTCGGAAGCTTTCTTT
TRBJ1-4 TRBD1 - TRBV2 CASSPGDRGDEKLFF TGTGCCAGCAGCCCCGGGGACAGGGGGGATGAAAAACTGTTTTTT
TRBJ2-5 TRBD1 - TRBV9 CASSGLTGGMETQYF TGTGCCAGCAGCGGCCTGACAGGGGGCATGGAGACCCAGTACTTC
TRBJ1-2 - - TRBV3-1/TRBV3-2 CASSGDFGYTF TGTGCCAGCAGCGGGGATTTCGGCTACACCTTC
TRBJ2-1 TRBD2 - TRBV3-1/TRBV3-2 CASSHPGLAGINEQFF TGTGCCAGCAGCCACCCGGGACTAGCGGGAATCAATGAGCAGTTCTTC
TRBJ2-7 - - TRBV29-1 CSVVLPWVGKGEQYF TGCAGCGTTGTTTTACCTTGGGTGGGAAAGGGCGAGCAGTACTTC
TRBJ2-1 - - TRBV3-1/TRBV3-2 CASSPLEESMQFF TGTGCCAGCAGCCCACTAGAGGAATCGATGCAGTTCTTC
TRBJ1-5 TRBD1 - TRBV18 CASSLFRDRGDQPQHF TGTGCCAGCTCACTCTTCCGGGACAGGGGCGATCAGCCCCAGCATTTT
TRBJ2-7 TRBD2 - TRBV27 CASSSQPAGGTTEQYF TGTGCCAGCAGTTCCCAGCCGGCGGGTGGGACTACCGAGCAGTACTTC